This T cell receptor (beta chain) is from a study of cytomegalovirus exposure and HLA in healthy donors. Study results and limitations: The authors listed some 160 TCR beta chains as cytomegalovirus-associated.

Remarks on this clone: Its antigen is unknown.

Primers for the PCR totalled 60 Vbeta and 13 Jbeta. The table came from immunoSEQ multiplex PCR; TCRdb's copy has only in-frame clones and leaves some out. The sample carries about 42,000 clones, roughly half recorded once. This TCR came from a human donor in good health. The sample consisted of PBMCs.

This CDR3 is CASSFPDRRKILAGIWHEQFF. In nucleotides, the CDR3 is TGTGCCAGCAGCTTCCCGGACAGGAGAAAGATCCTAGCGGGAATTTGGCATGAGCAGTTCTTC. This chain links TRBV9 with TRBJ2-1, with TRBD2 identical over 9 bases. The V gene end was trimmed by 4 bases and the J gene end by 8 bases; junction bases not matched to a gene: 28. The V gene's germline CDR1 is SGDLS and CDR2 YYNGEE. The length of the CDR3 is 21 residues.